The 32 T cell receptor beta chains listed next were all sequenced from one sample in a study of PD-L1 blockade in urothelial cancer. Using immunoSEQ multiplex PCR, the repertoire was profiled, and TCRdb retains in-frame clones only, with some absent. Found here are some 76,000 clones, 85% to 90% of them singletons; the top ten hold approximately 3.5%. Sequenced material: PBMCs, taken around atezolizumab (anti-PD-L1) treatment. The receptors come from a man in his sixties with urothelial cancer.

The chain couples TRBV18 to TRBJ2-2, with 8 bases lining up with TRBD1. V gave up 0 bases and J gave up 3 bases; unmatched junction bases: 6. Germline-derived CDR1 and CDR2 are KGHSH and LQKENI. This CDR3 is built from 17 residues. CDR3 amino acids: CASSPPPIQGDTGELFF. CDR3 sequence (DNA): TGTGCCAGCTCACCACCCCCTATACAGGGGGACACCGGGGAGCTGTTTTTT.

The chain uses TRBV12-5 and TRBJ2-3, with 10 bases lining up with TRBD2. V lost 7 bases and J lost 5; bases outside the gene matches: 15. Germline CDR1 LGHNT, CDR2 FRNRAP. This CDR3 has 17 amino acids. CDR3 DNA sequence: TGTGCTAGTGCCCATGGGGGGCTAGCGGGAGTTGTAGATACGCAGTATTTT. This gives the protein CASAHGGLAGVVDTQYF.

The rearrangement uses TRBV7-9 and TRBJ2-7, with 10 bases that match TRBD1. The CDR3 covers 14 residues. J lost 6 bases, V lost 5 bases, and 7 bases had no gene match. The germline V gene encodes CDR1 SEHNR and CDR2 FQNEAQ (reference sequence). In DNA, the CDR3 is TGTGCCAGCAGCCCTGGACAGGGGGTTGGCGAGCAGTACTTC. Translation gives CASSPGQGVGEQYF.

V is TRBV9 and J is TRBJ2-5, with TRBD1 identical over 9 bases. The CDR3 length is 15 residues. Germline CDR1 and CDR2: SGDLS and YYNGEE. V lost 0 bases to trimming and J lost 4 bases; unmatched junction nucleotides: 4. As DNA, the CDR3 is TGTGCCAGCAGCGTAGGGGGACAGGGTACAGAGACCCAGTACTTC. Translated, it gives CASSVGGQGTETQYF.

The chain has TRBV29-1 and TRBJ2-7; the match to TRBD2 covers 13 bases. V lost 7 bases, J lost 6 bases, and 9 bases stayed unmatched. The germline V gene encodes CDR1 SQVTM and CDR2 ANQGSEA. The CDR3 spans 14 residues. CDR3 nucleotide sequence: TGCAGCGCCGTACTAGCGGGGGGGCTCTTCGAGCAGTACTTC. Translating gives CSAVLAGGLFEQYF.

The rearrangement uses TRBV9 and TRBJ2-1, with D hard to call. Trimming removed 0 bases from V and 5 bases from J, with 9 bases in between. The CDR3 runs to 14 residues. Germline V CDR1 and CDR2: SGDLS, YYNGEE. DNA of the CDR3: TGTGCCAGCAGCGTAGTTAGCCCTCACAATGAGCAGTTCTTC. Translated: CASSVVSPHNEQFF.

The rearrangement joins TRBV30 to TRBJ2-3; 8 nucleotides match TRBD2. Germline V gives CDR1 GTSNPN, CDR2 SVGIG (reference sequence). The CDR3 sequence is 15 residues long. After removal of 3 bases from V and 5 bases from J, the junction contained 10 bases not matched to a gene. The CDR3 region is CAWSPGGAGRDTQYF. The CDR3, as DNA: TGTGCCTGGAGCCCCGGGGGGGCGGGAAGAGATACGCAGTATTTT.

This chain links TRBV9 with TRBJ2-3, with 7 bases that match TRBD2. The CDR3 runs to 15 residues. CDR1 is SGDLS and CDR2 is YYNGEE in the germline V gene. V shed 0 bases and J 8 bases; nucleotides not matched to a gene: 9. CDR3 sequence: CASSVADGRPGTQYF. The CDR3 nucleotides are TGTGCCAGCAGCGTAGCGGACGGGAGGCCTGGTACGCAGTATTTT.

The chain links TRBV19 to TRBJ2-1, with 8 bases matching TRBD2. The CDR3 sequence is 17 residues long. CDR1 is LNHDA, CDR2 SQIVND, per germline (reference sequence). The V gene end was trimmed by 5 bases and the J gene end by 4 bases; junction bases not matched to a gene: 13. In DNA, the CDR3 is TGTGCCAGTAGTCCTGCCGAAGCGGGGGCATCGTACAATGAGCAGTTCTTC. It specifies CASSPAEAGASYNEQFF.

The sample holds one count of this clone. This sequence joins TRBV6-1 and TRBJ2-1; D ambiguous. With 1 base removed from V and 6 bases from J, the gap between germline ends came to 13 bases. The CDR3 contains 15 residues. Germline V gives CDR1 MNHNS, CDR2 SASEGT. The CDR3 bases are TGTGCCAGCAGTGAAGAAACTATCGTACGCAATGAGCAGTTCTTC. This gives the protein CASSEETIVRNEQFF.

This sequence joins TRBV9 and TRBJ2-2, with a weak D call TRBD1 (7 bases). The V gene's germline CDR1 is SGDLS and CDR2 YYNGEE. Trimming removed 3 bases from V and 3 bases from J, with 12 bases in between. CDR3 size: 15 residues. In nucleotides, the CDR3 is TGTGCCAGCAGCGAGACAGGGAGGCACACCGGGGAGCTGTTTTTT. Protein product: CASSETGRHTGELFF.

This sequence joins TRBV15 and TRBJ2-5; 7 nucleotides line up with TRBD1. Germline V lookup: CDR1 LNHNV, CDR2 YYDKDF (reference sequence). The CDR3 has 12 residues. V trimming: 11 bases; J trimming: 5 bases; junction bases outside the gene matches: 8. The CDR3 is CAASTGSETQYF. The CDR3 coding sequence is TGTGCCGCCTCGACAGGGTCCGAGACCCAGTACTTC. The full variable domain, rest sourced from reference TRBV15 and TRBJ2-5, is DAMVIQNPRYQVTQFGKPVTLSCSQTLNHNVMYWYQQKSSQAPKLLFHYYDKDFNNEADTPDNFQSRRPNTSFCFLDIRSPGLGDTAMYLCAASTGSETQYFGPGTRLLVL.

The V call is TRBV13, the J call TRBJ2-3, with 8 bases matching TRBD2. V lost 9 bases and J lost 8; bases outside the gene matches: 16. This CDR3 contains 15 residues. The germline V gene has CDR1 PRHDT and CDR2 FYEKMQ (reference sequence). Here the CDR3 reads CASSMRAGAAGTQYF. The CDR3 DNA follows: TGTGCCAGTTCTATGCGAGCGGGAGCAGCAGGTACGCAGTATTTT. Together with reference TRBV13 and TRBJ2-3, the CDR3 gives the full variable domain: AAGVIQSPRHLIKEKRETATLKCYPIPRHDTVYWYQQGPGQDPQFLISFYEKMQSDKGSIPDRFSAQQFSDYHSELNMSSLELGDSALYFCASSMRAGAAGTQYFGPGTRLTVL.

The CDR3 spells CASSYSLAGGREQFF. CDR3 DNA sequence: TGTGCCAGCAGTTACTCGCTAGCGGGGGGGCGTGAGCAGTTCTTC. The rearrangement uses TRBV6-5 and TRBJ2-1; 12 bases are shared with TRBD2. From germline, CDR1 is MNHEY and CDR2 SVGAGI. Trimming took 0 bases from V and 9 from J; bases not matched to a gene: 3. The CDR3 has 15 amino acids.

The chain links TRBV18 to TRBJ1-1; tentative D call: TRBD1 (5 bases). The V end lost 2 bases, the J end lost 3 bases, and 13 bases lay between the germline ends. CDR3 length: 15 residues. Germline CDR1 KGHSH, CDR2 LQKENI. The CDR3 region is CASSPSGGRDTEAFF. The CDR3 coding sequence is TGTGCCAGCTCACCATCGGGGGGTAGGGACACTGAAGCTTTCTTT.

The chain joins TRBV10-3 to TRBJ2-7, with a tentative D call TRBD2 (6 bases). The CDR3 loop spans 14 amino acids. Germline V gene lookup returns CDR1 ENHRY and CDR2 SYGVKD. Trimming cost V 9 bases and J 7 bases, with 22 bases left between them. The CDR3 region has the DNA TGTGCCATAGGGACGGGGGTCGTCTCAGGTGAGCAGTACTTC. Its protein is CAIGTGVVSGEQYF.

The rearrangement links TRBV7-2 to TRBJ2-3; 12 nucleotides agree with TRBD2. This CDR3 is 16 amino acids long. The V gene end was trimmed by 5 bases and the J gene end by 6 bases; junction bases not matched to a gene: 9. In germline, CDR1 is SGHTA, CDR2 FQGNSA. DNA of the CDR3: TGTGCCAGCAGCCGGACGGGACTAGCGGGTGGGGATACGCAGTATTTT. Translation: CASSRTGLAGGDTQYF. The complete variable domain, with remaining parts taken from reference TRBV7-2 and TRBJ2-3, reads GAGVSQSPSNKVTEKGKDVELRCDPISGHTALYWYRQSLGQGLEFLIYFQGNSAPDKSGLPSDRFSAERTGGSVSTLTIQRTQQEDSAVYLCASSRTGLAGGDTQYFGPGTRLTVL.

The V gene is TRBV28, the J gene TRBJ1-1; possible D gene TRBD1, 6 bases. Germline values: CDR1 MDHEN, CDR2 SYDVKM. There are 16 residues in the CDR3. V lost 2 bases, J lost 0 bases, and 13 bases lay in between. CDR3 sequence (DNA): TGTGCCAGCAGTTTACCGGCGGGGGGGCTGAACACTGAAGCTTTCTTT. As protein: CASSLPAGGLNTEAFF.

This clone was seen a few times. V is TRBV5-1 and J is TRBJ1-1; the match to TRBD1 covers 7 bases. Germline V gives CDR1 SGHRS, CDR2 YFSETQ. CDR3 length: 13 amino acids. J gave up 6 bases and V 5 bases, and 7 bases lay outside the gene matches. The CDR3 nucleotides read TGCGCCAGCAGGTCGTCGACAGGGCCTGAAGCTTTCTTT. It specifies CASRSSTGPEAFF. Variable domain in full (rest from reference TRBV5-1 and TRBJ1-1): KAGVTQTPRYLIKTRGQQVTLSCSPISGHRSVSWYQQTPGQGLQFLFEYFSETQRNKGNFPGRFSGRQFSNSRSEMNVSTLELGDSALYLCASRSSTGPEAFFGQGTRLTVV.

The rearrangement links TRBV10-2 to TRBJ2-3, with 7 positions matching TRBD2. Losses at the gene ends were 5 bases for V and 2 bases for J; bases not matched to a gene: 7. This CDR3 region has 15 residues. Germline assignment: CDR1 WSHSY and CDR2 SAAADI. The CDR3 DNA reads as TGCGCCAGCAGTCCCCGGGGGGTAACCACAGATACGCAGTATTTT. As protein: CASSPRGVTTDTQYF.

This clone was detected only a few times. The V call is TRBV5-6, the J call TRBJ1-1; D may be TRBD1 (5 bases). The V end was cut by 0 bases, the J end by 0 bases, with 9 bases between. This CDR3 comprises 15 residues. From germline, CDR1 is SGHDT and CDR2 YYEEEE. The CDR3 nucleotides read TGTGCCAGCAGCTTGGAGGGGTACATGAACACTGAAGCTTTCTTT. It codes for CASSLEGYMNTEAFF.

The chain couples TRBV5-6 to TRBJ2-7, with D possibly matching TRBD2 (8 bases). The germline CDR1 and CDR2 sequences are SGHDT and YYEEEE. The CDR3 has 18 amino acids. The germline V and J ends were trimmed by 3 bases and 4 bases, with 26 bases remaining between them. CDR3 in DNA: TGTGCCAGCAGCTACTCGACAGGGCCGGGACTAGGAAGGTACGAGCAGTACTTC. Translation: CASSYSTGPGLGRYEQYF.

This clone has only one observation. V usage is TRBV28 and J usage is TRBJ2-3; 8 bases map to TRBD1. Per germline, CDR1 MDHEN and CDR2 SYDVKM. CDR3 size: 16 residues. With V trimmed by 6 bases and J by 0 bases, 8 bases remained unmatched. CDR3 in amino acids: CASSDNRDRSTDTQYF. CDR3 coding DNA: TGTGCCAGCAGCGACAACCGGGACAGGAGCACAGATACGCAGTATTTT. The variable domain in full, with the rest retrieved from reference TRBV28 and TRBJ2-3, is DVKVTQSSRYLVKRTGEKVFLECVQDMDHENMFWYRQDPGLGLRLIYFSYDVKMKEKGDIPEGYSVSREKKERFSLILESASTNQTSMYLCASSDNRDRSTDTQYFGPGTRLTVL.

The chain joins TRBV7-2 to TRBJ2-5, with D perhaps TRBD2 (6 bases). CDR3 length: 14 amino acids. Deletions cut 4 bases from V and 8 bases from J, with 17 bases between. Germline loops: CDR1 SGHTA, CDR2 FQGNSA. In DNA form, the CDR3 reads TGTGCCAGCAGCTCCGGGACTTCGGGGGAAACCCAGTACTTC. This sequence encodes CASSSGTSGETQYF.

This chain connects TRBV10-1 to TRBJ2-1, with a weak D call TRBD1 (6 bases). The germline V and J ends were trimmed by 6 bases and 7 bases, with 13 bases remaining between them. CDR1 and CDR2 from the germline V gene are WNHNN and SYGVQD (reference sequence). This CDR3 has 13 residues. The CDR3 protein is CASSTGQLNEQFF. CDR3 DNA: TGCGCCAGCAGCACTGGACAGTTGAATGAGCAGTTCTTC.

The chain uses TRBV5-1 and TRBJ2-1, with 15 bases lining up with TRBD2. V shed 4 bases and J 7 bases; nucleotides not matched to a gene: 9. In germline, CDR1 is SGHRS, CDR2 YFSETQ. The CDR3 consists of 17 residues. The CDR3 spells CASSPLRTSGGGNEQFF. The DNA for the CDR3 is TGCGCCAGCAGCCCACTCCGGACTAGCGGGGGGGGAAATGAGCAGTTCTTC.

This sequence joins TRBV19 and TRBJ2-2; D possibly corresponds to TRBD1 (6 bases). V was cut by 9 bases and J by 3 bases, with 11 bases left in between. Germline V gene data show CDR1 as LNHDA and CDR2 as SQIVND (reference sequence). The CDR3 contains 13 residues. The CDR3 DNA is TGTGCCAGCGTACAGGGTTACACCGGGGAGCTGTTTTTT. It codes for CASVQGYTGELFF.

This chain uses TRBV5-4 with TRBJ1-3, with D perhaps TRBD1 (5 bases). Germline lookup yields CDR1 SGHNT and CDR2 YYREEE (reference sequence). V dropped 0 bases and J dropped 4 bases, with 5 bases sitting between them. The CDR3 has 13 residues. In nucleotides, the CDR3 is TGTGCCAGCAGCTTGGACAGGGGAAACACCATATATTTT. This encodes CASSLDRGNTIYF.

This clone came up once. The gene calls are TRBV19 and TRBJ1-2; 8 nucleotides agree with TRBD1. Germline-derived CDR1 and CDR2 are LNHDA and SQIVND (reference sequence). Losses at the gene ends were 6 bases for V and 0 bases for J; bases not matched to a gene: 12. This CDR3 is built from 17 residues. The CDR3 DNA sequence: TGTGCCAGTAGCGCAGGACAGGGAAGAAGGTCTAACTATGGCTACACCTTC. It yields the protein CASSAGQGRRSNYGYTF.

The rearrangement joins TRBV9 to TRBJ2-1, with D maybe TRBD2 (6 bases). Per germline, CDR1 SGDLS and CDR2 YYNGEE. The CDR3 covers 14 residues. V was cut by 1 base and J by 3 bases, with 8 bases left in between. The chain's CDR3 is CASSVRENYNEQFF. CDR3 nucleotides: TGTGCCAGCAGCGTACGGGAGAACTACAATGAGCAGTTCTTC.

The V gene is TRBV7-2, the J gene TRBJ2-7; no reliable D call. The CDR3 is made up of 15 amino acids. Per the germline V gene, CDR1 is SGHTA and CDR2 is FQGNSA. Trimming stripped 1 base from V and 0 bases from J, with 10 bases between. The CDR3, as DNA: TGTGCCAGCAGCTTAGAGCGAATTAGCTCCTACGAGCAGTACTTC. It specifies CASSLERISSYEQYF.

At least ten counts were recorded for this clone. The chain joins TRBV6-4 to TRBJ2-1; 7 bases agree with TRBD2. The CDR3 is made up of 13 amino acids. CDR1 is MRHNA and CDR2 is SNTAGT in the germline V gene. The J segment lost 10 bases and the V segment lost 4 bases, leaving 7 bases of the junction unmatched. The CDR3 DNA follows: TGTGCCAGCAGTGCCACCCTAGCGGTAGAGCAGTTCTTC. Its translation: CASSATLAVEQFF.